Included here is one T cell receptor beta chain sequence, with context. A much larger clone lies a single base off, so this may be a read error. The V gene lost 5 bases and the J gene lost 4 bases, with 23 bases spanning the gap. The V gene's germline CDR1 is MRHNA and CDR2 SNTAGT. The CDR3 contains 17 residues. The record originates from a study of kidney transplant recipient with SARS-CoV-2 infection. TCRdb re-derived calls from the reads in MiXCR, one entry per CDR3 protein. The sample yields roughly 230,000 distinct CDR3 sequences, 25% to 30% seen once. The TCR originated in a male patient aged 25 to 39 who had COVID-19 and was a kidney transplant recipient. Some T cells may be graft donor cells. The specimen comprised a blood sample, sampled at baseline and on roughly day 110 from a kidney transplant recipient. The chain is built from TRBV6-4 and TRBJ1-2; no definite D call. For the CDR3, the DNA is TGTGCCAGCAGTTGGTACGGCTCATACGGAAAGACCTATGGCTACACCTTC. Protein: CASSWYGSYGKTYGYTF.